Listed below are T cell receptor beta chains from one sample, sequenced in a study of T cells in Graves' hyperthyroidism and ophthalmopathy. TCRdb re-called the multiplex PCR reads with MiXCR, one entry per CDR3 protein. This table has fewer than 450,000 distinct CDR3 sequences, approximately 17% appearing once. The specimen sequenced was blood. The receptors originated from a man aged 18 to 30 with Graves' ophthalmopathy. CDR3s include the opening cysteine and the closing phenylalanine or tryptophan. D genes are given only for firm matches. The size field is filled for only some rows; it gives once, few, many or a size class.

d_gene	abundance	j_gene	v_gene	CDR3aa	CDR3nt
NA	NA	TRBJ2-3	TRBV4-1	CASSQDPGTDTQYF	TGCGCCAGCAGCCAAGACCCCGGCACAGATACGCAGTATTTT
NA	many	TRBJ1-5	TRBV5-8	CASSLPRGGEQPQHF	TGTGCCAGCAGCTTACCCAGGGGAGGCGAGCAGCCCCAGCATTTT
NA	many	TRBJ2-7	TRBV6-6	CASSYGGSSSYEQYF	TGTGCCAGCAGTTACGGGGGATCGAGCTCCTACGAGCAGTACTTC
TRBD1	many	TRBJ2-7	TRBV20-1	CSAHWDRDFYEQYF	TGCAGTGCCCATTGGGACAGGGATTTCTACGAGCAGTACTTC
NA	many	TRBJ1-1	TRBV19	CASSRDTLNTEAFF	TGTGCCAGTAGTAGGGACACCCTTAACACTGAAGCTTTCTTT
NA	many	TRBJ2-5	TRBV6-2/TRBV6-3	CASSFNRATGETQYF	TGTGCCAGCAGTTTTAACAGAGCCACGGGGGAGACCCAGTACTTC
TRBD2	many	TRBJ2-5	TRBV20-1	CSARVLAGGQETQYF	TGCAGTGCTAGAGTGCTAGCGGGGGGGCAAGAGACCCAGTACTTC
TRBD1	NA	TRBJ1-3	TRBV6-1	CASSRDRASGNTIYF	TGTGCCAGCAGTAGGGACAGGGCCTCTGGAAACACCATATATTTT
TRBD2	NA	TRBJ2-1	TRBV5-1	CASGTSGGAIDEQFF	TGCGCCAGCGGGACTAGCGGGGGGGCCATCGATGAGCAGTTCTTC
NA	NA	TRBJ1-1	TRBV3-1	CASSPRPRTEAFF	TGTGCCAGCAGCCCCCGACCGCGGACTGAAGCTTTCTTT
NA	many	TRBJ2-1	TRBV6-1	CASSYPRAGGASNEQFF	TGTGCCAGCAGTTACCCGAGGGCTGGGGGGGCGTCCAATGAGCAGTTCTTC
TRBD1	NA	TRBJ1-5	TRBV19	CASSRMDREDQPQHF	TGTGCCAGTAGTCGCATGGACAGGGAGGATCAGCCCCAGCATTTT
NA	NA	TRBJ2-7	TRBV6-4	CASSDSRDGRPYEQYF	TGTGCCAGCAGTGACTCGAGGGACGGACGGCCCTACGAGCAGTACTTC
NA	NA	TRBJ2-7	TRBV3-1	CASSQVGTESYEQYF	TGTGCCAGCAGCCAAGTCGGGACCGAATCCTACGAGCAGTACTTC
NA	many	TRBJ1-6	TRBV20-1	CSARGQASSPLHF	TGCAGTGCTAGAGGACAGGCGAGCTCACCCCTCCACTTT
TRBD1	NA	TRBJ2-7	TRBV2	CASSDGTGVFGEQYF	TGTGCCAGCAGTGATGGGACAGGGGTTTTTGGGGAGCAGTACTTC
NA	NA	TRBJ2-3	TRBV6-2/TRBV6-3	CASTTGTDTQYF	TGTGCCAGCACTACCGGCACAGATACGCAGTATTTT
NA	few	TRBJ1-2	TRBV29-1	CSVEAQVVEFTF	TGCAGCGTTGAGGCCCAGGTGGTGGAGTTCACCTTC
NA	many	TRBJ2-3	TRBV18	CASSAIGDTQYF	TGTGCCAGCTCAGCCATAGGGGATACGCAGTATTTT
NA	NA	TRBJ2-1	TRBV7-2	CASSEGENEQFF	TGTGCCAGCAGCGAGGGGGAAAATGAGCAGTTCTTC
TRBD1	NA	TRBJ1-2	TRBV20-1	CSAIGQGESYGYTF	TGCAGTGCTATAGGACAGGGAGAATCCTATGGCTACACCTTC
NA	NA	TRBJ1-5	TRBV10-2	CASMGGPSNQPQHF	TGCGCCAGCATGGGGGGCCCGAGCAATCAGCCCCAGCATTTT